The rows below give T cell receptor beta chains drawn from one sample of a study of T-cell reconstitution after alpha-beta-depleted transplantation in children. TCRdb passed the PCR reads through MiXCR, listing each CDR3 protein once. The data contain some 300,000 distinct CDR3 sequences, 6.5% to 9% of them singletons. Sample: peripheral blood, taken 360 days after TCRalphabeta/CD19-depleted stem cell transplant. Receptors originate from a female patient between 2 and 10 years old who had a stem cell transplant for Fanconi anemia, so the T cells may come from the graft donor. Each CDR3 is given with its conserved first and last residue. D genes are given only for firm matches. Clone size, where shown, is once, few, many, or a class for clones that have expanded.

J: TRBJ2-1
V: TRBV4-1
D: TRBD1
size: many
length: 17
DNA: TGCGCCAGCAGCCAAGATGCGACAGGGGGCTTCTACAATGAGCAGTTCTTC
CDR3: CASSQDATGGFYNEQFF

J: TRBJ2-1
V: TRBV5-1
D: -
size: many
length: 12
DNA: TGCGCCAGCAGTAAATCCTACAATGAGCAGTTCTTC
CDR3: CASSKSYNEQFF

J: TRBJ2-4
V: TRBV20-1
D: -
size: -
length: 14
DNA: TGCAGTGCTAGATCAAGAGGGGAAGAAAACATTCAGTACTTC
CDR3: CSARSRGEENIQYF

J: TRBJ1-5
V: TRBV2
D: TRBD1
size: many
length: 15
DNA: TGTGCCAGCAGAGGGACAGGGGTCAGCAATCAGCCCCAGCATTTT
CDR3: CASRGTGVSNQPQHF

J: TRBJ2-4
V: TRBV18
D: -
size: -
length: 13
DNA: TGTGCCAGCTCACCACTGGTCAGGGAAATTCAGTACTTC
CDR3: CASSPLVREIQYF

J: TRBJ2-3
V: TRBV29-1
D: -
size: many
length: 14
DNA: TGCAGCGCCCCCAGGGAGGGGGGCACAGATACGCAGTATTTT
CDR3: CSAPREGGTDTQYF

J: TRBJ2-1
V: TRBV29-1
D: -
size: many
length: 11
DNA: TGCAGCGGAAGAAAGGGGGGTGAGCAGTTCTTC
CDR3: CSGRKGGEQFF

J: TRBJ1-5
V: TRBV27
D: -
size: few
length: 13
DNA: TGTGCCAGCAGTTTACTGCTTAATCAGCCCCAGCATTTT
CDR3: CASSLLLNQPQHF

J: TRBJ1-4
V: TRBV15
D: -
size: many
length: 15
DNA: TGTGCCACCAGCAGAGATTCAGGCCGCAATGAAAAACTGTTTTTT
CDR3: CATSRDSGRNEKLFF

J: TRBJ2-5
V: TRBV3-1
D: TRBD2
size: many
length: 16
DNA: TGTGCCAGCAGCCAAGATATACTAGCGGGGCAAGAGACCCAGTACTTC
CDR3: CASSQDILAGQETQYF

J: TRBJ2-1
V: TRBV4-1
D: TRBD2
size: many
length: 15
DNA: TGCGCCAGCCGTCTAGCGGGAGGAGTTGGCAATGAGCAGTTCTTC
CDR3: CASRLAGGVGNEQFF

J: TRBJ2-4
V: TRBV20-1
D: -
size: many
length: 15
DNA: TGCAGTGCTAGTCCCCCCCTTACAGCCAAAAACATTCAGTACTTC
CDR3: CSASPPLTAKNIQYF

J: TRBJ1-5
V: TRBV28
D: -
size: few
length: 14
DNA: TGTGCCAGCAGCCAGAGGGCGGGTAGTCAGCCCCAGCATTTT
CDR3: CASSQRAGSQPQHF

J: TRBJ2-3
V: TRBV5-1
D: TRBD2
size: many
length: 16
DNA: TGCGCCAGCAGCTTGGGAACTAGCGGGGGTGCAGATACGCAGTATTTT
CDR3: CASSLGTSGGADTQYF

J: TRBJ2-1
V: TRBV7-2
D: TRBD1
size: many
length: 15
DNA: TGTGCCAGCAGTTCCCGGGACAGACACTACAATGAGCAGTTCTTC
CDR3: CASSSRDRHYNEQFF

J: TRBJ1-2
V: TRBV9
D: -
size: many
length: 15
DNA: TGTGCCAGCAGCGTAGGTTCGGCTATTGGGGGTGGCTACACCTTC
CDR3: CASSVGSAIGGGYTF

J: TRBJ1-2
V: TRBV12-3/TRBV12-4
D: TRBD1
size: -
length: 11
DNA: TGTGCCAGCAGTTCAGACAGGGAGGGCACCTTC
CDR3: CASSSDREGTF

J: TRBJ2-1
V: TRBV4-2
D: TRBD2
size: many
length: 18
DNA: TGTGCCAGCAGCCAAGATACGCCTAGCGGGGGGGCTAACAATGAGCAGTTCTTC
CDR3: CASSQDTPSGGANNEQFF

J: TRBJ1-5
V: TRBV28
D: TRBD1
size: many
length: 14
DNA: TGTGCCAGCAGTTGGACAGGGATCAATCAGCCCCAGCATTTT
CDR3: CASSWTGINQPQHF

J: TRBJ1-2
V: TRBV4-3
D: -
size: -
length: 15
DNA: TGCACCAGCAGCCCGCTAAGACAGGAGGCTATTGGCTACACCTTC
CDR3: CTSSPLRQEAIGYTF

J: TRBJ1-5
V: TRBV20-1
D: -
size: -
length: 13
DNA: TGCAGTGCTTACGGGCCGCTTAATCAGCCCCAGCATTTT
CDR3: CSAYGPLNQPQHF

J: TRBJ1-1
V: TRBV6-5
D: -
size: many
length: 13
DNA: TGTGCCAGCAGTTATAGGATGAACACTGAAGCTTTCTTT
CDR3: CASSYRMNTEAFF

J: TRBJ2-7
V: TRBV9
D: TRBD2
size: many
length: 15
DNA: TGTGCCAGCAGCGTAGAGCGGGAGCCCTCCTACGAGCAGTACTTC
CDR3: CASSVEREPSYEQYF

J: TRBJ2-7
V: TRBV7-8
D: TRBD2
size: many
length: 16
DNA: TGTGCCAGCAGCCGCCCGACTAGCGGGGCTTCCTACGAGCAGTACTTC
CDR3: CASSRPTSGASYEQYF

J: TRBJ2-2
V: TRBV7-2
D: -
size: -
length: 16
DNA: TGTGCCAGCAGCTTTTCCGTACTATTAGGCACCGGGGAGCTGTTTTTT
CDR3: CASSFSVLLGTGELFF

J: TRBJ2-3
V: TRBV4-2
D: -
size: many
length: 16
DNA: TGTGCCAGCAGCCAATCCTCCGGGCTCTATAGAGATACGCAGTATTTT
CDR3: CASSQSSGLYRDTQYF

J: TRBJ2-5
V: TRBV10-3
D: TRBD2
size: few
length: 13
DNA: TGTGCCATCAGTGACCTTAGCGGGGAGACCCAGTACTTC
CDR3: CAISDLSGETQYF

J: TRBJ1-2
V: TRBV20-1
D: -
size: few
length: 14
DNA: TGCAGTGCTAGAGATTTTTTCCAGGAAGGAGGCTACACCTTC
CDR3: CSARDFFQEGGYTF

J: TRBJ1-1
V: TRBV5-6
D: -
size: many
length: 15
DNA: TGTGCCAGCAGCTATGGCGGCGTCAGGAAAACTGAAGCTTTCTTT
CDR3: CASSYGGVRKTEAFF

J: TRBJ1-2
V: TRBV25-1
D: -
size: -
length: 11
DNA: TGTGCCAGCAGGGACGGCTATGGCTACACCTTC
CDR3: CASRDGYGYTF

J: TRBJ2-1
V: TRBV5-1
D: TRBD1
size: many
length: 15
DNA: TGCGCCAGCAGCTCCCCCGGGACAGGGAATGATGAGCAGTTCTTC
CDR3: CASSSPGTGNDEQFF

J: TRBJ2-2
V: TRBV10-3
D: TRBD1
size: -
length: 14
DNA: TGTGCCATCAGGGGGACAGGGCCAACCGGGGAGCTGTTTTTT
CDR3: CAIRGTGPTGELFF

J: TRBJ1-6
V: TRBV6-1
D: -
size: -
length: 15
DNA: TGTGCCAGCACTCCTTTGGAGGCCGTTAATTCACCCCTCCACTTT
CDR3: CASTPLEAVNSPLHF

J: TRBJ2-2
V: TRBV18
D: -
size: few
length: 14
DNA: TGTGCCAGCTCATCTTACGGGAACACCGGGGAGCTGTTTTTT
CDR3: CASSSYGNTGELFF

J: TRBJ1-5
V: TRBV25-1
D: -
size: many
length: 14
DNA: TGTGCCAGCAGTGTATTTGCGCGCAATCAGCCCCAGCATTTT
CDR3: CASSVFARNQPQHF

J: TRBJ2-7
V: TRBV11-2
D: TRBD1
size: few
length: 16
DNA: TGTGCCAGCAGCTTAGACCGACAGGGTTCAATCTACGAGCAGTACTTC
CDR3: CASSLDRQGSIYEQYF

J: TRBJ1-4
V: TRBV5-6
D: TRBD1
size: few
length: 15
DNA: TGTGCCAGCAGCCCTACAGGGGAAGGGGATGAAAAACTGTTTTTT
CDR3: CASSPTGEGDEKLFF

J: TRBJ2-1
V: TRBV7-2
D: -
size: many
length: 17
DNA: TGTGCCAGCAGCTTAGCGGGCCTAGCGTTTGTTGGGAATGAGCAGTTCTTC
CDR3: CASSLAGLAFVGNEQFF

J: TRBJ2-7
V: TRBV10-2
D: TRBD2
size: many
length: 16
DNA: TGCGCCAGCAGTGTAGTAGGGGCTAGCGGGAGGAGCGAGCAGTACTTC
CDR3: CASSVVGASGRSEQYF

J: TRBJ1-2
V: TRBV12-3/TRBV12-4
D: TRBD1
size: few
length: 13
DNA: TGTGCCACTTCGGACAGGGGTCCTTATGGCTACACCTTC
CDR3: CATSDRGPYGYTF

J: TRBJ2-7
V: TRBV11-2
D: -
size: -
length: 14
DNA: TGTGCCAGCAGTCCAGGATGGCAGACCTACGAGCAGTACTTC
CDR3: CASSPGWQTYEQYF

J: TRBJ2-7
V: TRBV29-1
D: -
size: many
length: 10
DNA: TGCAGCGTTGCAGGTGACGAGCAGTACTTC
CDR3: CSVAGDEQYF

J: TRBJ2-7
V: TRBV7-9
D: -
size: many
length: 14
DNA: TGTGCCAGCAGCTTTGGGAACAGGGAATACGAGCAGTACTTC
CDR3: CASSFGNREYEQYF

J: TRBJ2-2
V: TRBV10-2
D: TRBD2
size: -
length: 16
DNA: TGCGCCAGCAGGGGTACGCGGGGGGCGGACACCGGGGAGCTGTTTTTT
CDR3: CASRGTRGADTGELFF

J: TRBJ1-5
V: TRBV5-5
D: -
size: -
length: 15
DNA: TGTGCCAGCAGCTTCGAAGGGTTACCCAATCAGCCCCAGCATTTT
CDR3: CASSFEGLPNQPQHF

J: TRBJ1-1
V: TRBV20-1
D: -
size: few
length: 13
DNA: TGCAGTGCCGGAGGCGGAGGGGAAACTGAAGCTTTCTTT
CDR3: CSAGGGGETEAFF

J: TRBJ1-2
V: TRBV25-1
D: TRBD1
size: many
length: 13
DNA: TGTGCCAGCAGTGGAGGGGGCGGCTATGGCTACACCTTC
CDR3: CASSGGGGYGYTF

J: TRBJ1-2
V: TRBV11-2
D: -
size: many
length: 14
DNA: TGTGCCAGCAGCTCGGGACAACTAGGCAATGGCTACACCTTC
CDR3: CASSSGQLGNGYTF

J: TRBJ1-6
V: TRBV6-4
D: -
size: -
length: 14
DNA: TGTGCCAGCAGTGATCGGACGGGGTATTCACCCCTCCACTTT
CDR3: CASSDRTGYSPLHF

J: TRBJ1-1
V: TRBV5-1
D: -
size: many
length: 13
DNA: TGCGCCAGCAGCCTGGGAACCGGCACTGAAGCTTTCTTT
CDR3: CASSLGTGTEAFF

J: TRBJ1-1
V: TRBV29-1
D: -
size: many
length: 11
DNA: TGCAGCGTTGAAGATGGCCGATGGGCTTTCTTT
CDR3: CSVEDGRWAFF

J: TRBJ1-5
V: TRBV5-1
D: -
size: many
length: 15
DNA: TGCGCCAGCAGTCTTACAGGGTCAAGCAATCAGCCCCAGCATTTT
CDR3: CASSLTGSSNQPQHF

J: TRBJ2-3
V: TRBV18
D: TRBD2
size: many
length: 16
DNA: TGTGCCAGCTCACAACTAGCGGGGGGACACACAGATACGCAGTATTTT
CDR3: CASSQLAGGHTDTQYF

J: TRBJ1-1
V: TRBV19
D: -
size: few
length: 16
DNA: TGTGCCAGTAGTACACGGGACCGGGGGATGAACACTGAAGCTTTCTTT
CDR3: CASSTRDRGMNTEAFF